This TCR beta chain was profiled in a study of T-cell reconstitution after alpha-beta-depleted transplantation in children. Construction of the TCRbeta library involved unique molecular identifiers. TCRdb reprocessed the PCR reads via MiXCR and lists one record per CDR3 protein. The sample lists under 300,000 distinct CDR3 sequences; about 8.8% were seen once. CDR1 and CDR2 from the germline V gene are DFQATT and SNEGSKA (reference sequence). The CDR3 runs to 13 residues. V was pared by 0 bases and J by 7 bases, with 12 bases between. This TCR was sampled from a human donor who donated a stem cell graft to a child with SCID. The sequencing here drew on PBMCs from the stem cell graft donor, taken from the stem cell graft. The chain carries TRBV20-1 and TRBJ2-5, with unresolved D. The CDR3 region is CSARDNRVSTQYF. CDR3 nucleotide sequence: TGCAGTGCTAGAGATAACCGGGTATCGACCCAGTACTTC.